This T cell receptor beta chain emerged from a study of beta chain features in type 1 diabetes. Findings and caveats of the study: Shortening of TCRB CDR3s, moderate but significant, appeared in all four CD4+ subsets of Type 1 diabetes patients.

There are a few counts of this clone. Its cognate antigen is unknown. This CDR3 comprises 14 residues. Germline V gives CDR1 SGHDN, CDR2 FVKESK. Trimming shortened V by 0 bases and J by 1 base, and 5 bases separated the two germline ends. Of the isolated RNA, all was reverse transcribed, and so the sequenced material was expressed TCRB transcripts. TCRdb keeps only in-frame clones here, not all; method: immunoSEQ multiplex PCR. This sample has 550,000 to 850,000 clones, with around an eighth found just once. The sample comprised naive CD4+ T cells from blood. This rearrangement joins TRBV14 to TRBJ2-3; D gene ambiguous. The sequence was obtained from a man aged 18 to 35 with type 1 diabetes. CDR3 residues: CASSQDWGTDTQYF. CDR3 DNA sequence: TGTGCCAGCAGCCAAGATTGGGGCACAGATACGCAGTATTTT.